The rows below give T cell receptor beta chains drawn from one sample of a study of blood T cells in healthy people across ages. From the 5' RACE reads, TCRdb called clonotypes with MiXCR, one entry per CDR3 protein. The table includes hundreds of thousands of distinct CDR3 sequences, roughly 56% detected once. The specimen sequenced was blood. These receptor sequences come from a man between 35 and 55 years old in good health. CDR3s include the opening cysteine and the closing phenylalanine or tryptophan. Fields, in order: V gene, J gene, D gene, clone size, CDR3 protein, CDR3 DNA. A D gene is named only where the DNA matches it firmly. The listing skips clone size in some rows; elsewhere it reads once, few, many or a size class.

TRBV19	TRBJ2-6	.	.	CATPADNGANVLTF	TGTGCCACCCCTGCAGACAATGGGGCCAACGTCCTGACTTTC
TRBV6-1	TRBJ2-2	.	.	CASSKAVGGIVSGELFF	TGTGCCAGCAGCAAGGCCGTAGGAGGGATAGTCAGCGGGGAGCTGTTTTTT
TRBV5-8	TRBJ2-7	TRBD1	.	CASSRGDRTSYEQYF	TGTGCCAGCAGCCGCGGGGACAGGACCTCCTACGAGCAGTACTTC
TRBV7-6	TRBJ2-1	TRBD1	.	CASSPLGQGRGRRNEQFF	TGTGCCAGCAGCCCCCTCGGACAGGGAAGGGGTCGACGCAATGAGCAGTTCTTC
TRBV6-2/TRBV6-3	TRBJ2-5	.	.	CASSQQGHTQYF	TGTGCCAGCAGTCAACAAGGACACACCCAGTACTTC
TRBV7-2	TRBJ2-4	TRBD1	.	CASSPRQGRENIQYF	TGTGCCAGCAGCCCACGACAGGGTCGGGAAAACATTCAGTACTTC
TRBV20-1	TRBJ2-3	.	few	CSAPVSDTQYF	TGCAGTGCCCCTGTGTCGGATACGCAGTATTTT
TRBV5-1	TRBJ2-7	.	.	CASRTPDYFYEQYF	TGCGCCAGCAGGACCCCTGACTATTTCTACGAGCAGTACTTC
TRBV7-2	TRBJ2-7	TRBD2	few	CASSSVVAGGWGEQYF	TGTGCCAGCAGCTCCGTCGTAGCGGGAGGTTGGGGGGAGCAGTACTTC
TRBV15	TRBJ2-5	TRBD1	.	CATSVQGGRETQYF	TGTGCCACCAGCGTACAGGGGGGTAGAGAGACCCAGTACTTC
TRBV20-1	TRBJ2-3	.	once	CSARDTGISATQYF	TGCAGTGCTAGAGACACGGGTATCTCGGCTACGCAGTATTTT
TRBV5-8	TRBJ2-3	.	.	CASSFGRGLDTQYF	TGTGCCAGCAGCTTTGGCAGGGGATTAGATACGCAGTATTTT
TRBV6-5	TRBJ1-1	TRBD1	.	CASSRGQGVGRTEAFF	TGTGCCAGCAGCCGAGGACAGGGGGTTGGGAGAACTGAAGCTTTCTTT
TRBV24-1	TRBJ1-5	.	.	CATSLRGLGQPQHF	TGTGCCACCAGCTTACGGGGTTTAGGACAGCCCCAGCATTTT
TRBV27	TRBJ1-5	TRBD1	few	CASSGGQNQPQHF	TGTGCCAGCAGTGGGGGACAGAATCAGCCCCAGCATTTT
TRBV6-2/TRBV6-3	TRBJ2-7	.	.	CASSVRQTRPTQYF	TGTGCCAGCAGTGTAAGACAGACTAGACCCACCCAGTACTTC
TRBV28	TRBJ2-7	.	.	CASSPLIGSSYEQYF	TGTGCCAGCAGTCCACTTATCGGCAGCTCCTACGAGCAGTACTTC
TRBV12-3/TRBV12-4	TRBJ2-3	TRBD2	.	CASVIAGTDTQYF	TGTGCCAGCGTTATAGCGGGGACAGATACGCAGTATTTT
TRBV2	TRBJ2-1	TRBD1	once	CASRETGFSYNEQFF	TGTGCCAGCAGGGAGACAGGGTTTTCCTACAATGAGCAGTTCTTC
TRBV4-3	TRBJ2-3	.	few	CASSQVGSRTDTQYF	TGCGCCAGCAGCCAAGTGGGGAGCCGCACAGATACGCAGTATTTT
TRBV15	TRBJ2-5	TRBD1	few	CATSRVPGGVGWETQYF	TGTGCCACCAGCAGAGTTCCAGGGGGCGTAGGATGGGAGACCCAGTACTTC
TRBV29-1	TRBJ2-4	.	few	CSVLQGNIQYF	TGCAGCGTTTTGCAGGGAAACATTCAGTACTTC
TRBV6-6	TRBJ2-6	TRBD1	.	CASGTGVTGANVLTF	TGTGCCAGCGGGACAGGGGTGACTGGGGCCAACGTCCTGACTTTC
TRBV29-1	TRBJ2-1	TRBD2	once	CSAVAGLNEQFF	TGCAGCGCCGTAGCGGGACTGAATGAGCAGTTCTTC
TRBV7-6	TRBJ2-3	TRBD2	.	CASSSDELAGTRGTDTQYF	TGTGCCAGCAGCTCCGACGAACTAGCCGGGACTAGAGGCACAGATACGCAGTATTTT
TRBV29-1	TRBJ2-3	.	few	CSVVVGQTDTQYF	TGCAGCGTCGTAGTCGGACAGACAGATACGCAGTATTTT
TRBV28	TRBJ1-2	TRBD1	.	CASTSWEGTGLGNYGYTF	TGTGCCAGCACCTCCTGGGAAGGGACAGGGCTTGGTAACTATGGCTACACCTTC
TRBV7-9	TRBJ2-4	.	.	CASSLGRLGKNIQYF	TGTGCCAGCAGCTTAGGCAGATTGGGCAAAAACATTCAGTACTTC
TRBV5-1	TRBJ2-5	TRBD2	once	CASSLAVAGDQETQYF	TGCGCCAGCAGCTTGGCGGTAGCGGGGGACCAAGAGACCCAGTACTTC
TRBV28	TRBJ2-2	.	.	CASIWGPSNTGELFF	TGTGCCAGCATTTGGGGACCCTCGAACACCGGGGAGCTGTTTTTT
TRBV29-1	TRBJ2-5	.	many	CSVEDPGETQYF	TGCAGCGTTGAAGATCCGGGAGAGACCCAGTACTTC
TRBV7-9	TRBJ2-7	.	.	CASSSPRFGTPGAEQYF	TGTGCCAGCAGCTCCCCCCGATTCGGGACCCCTGGGGCCGAGCAGTACTTC
TRBV7-7	TRBJ1-2	.	.	CASSPLWDNYGYTF	TGTGCTAGCAGCCCCCTGTGGGATAACTATGGCTACACCTTC
TRBV7-8	TRBJ2-5	.	.	CASSLATGVQETQYF	TGTGCCAGCAGCTTAGCCACCGGGGTCCAAGAGACCCAGTACTTC
TRBV21-1	TRBJ2-5	.	.	CASSKGSGCTETQYF	TGTGCCAGCAGCAAAGGTTCAGGGTGTACAGAGACCCAGTACTTC
TRBV7-3	TRBJ2-1	.	.	CASSPSSVLGEQFF	TGTGCCAGCAGCCCCTCCTCGGTTTTGGGGGAGCAGTTCTTC
TRBV11-3	TRBJ1-2	TRBD1	.	CASSPGTAPNYGYTF	TGTGCCAGCAGCCCAGGGACAGCTCCTAACTATGGCTACACCTTC
TRBV5-1	TRBJ1-5	.	.	CASSRSPGLAQPQHF	TGCGCCAGCAGCCGATCCCCCGGGTTAGCTCAGCCCCAGCATTTT
TRBV29-1	TRBJ2-4	.	few	CSVGSLAKNIQYF	TGCAGCGTTGGTTCACTAGCCAAAAACATTCAGTACTTC
TRBV20-1	TRBJ2-1	TRBD2	few	CSAPVGGRAQDEQFF	TGCAGTGCCCCCGTCGGCGGGAGGGCCCAAGATGAGCAGTTCTTC
TRBV3-1	TRBJ2-5	.	.	CASGRSASETQYF	TGTGCCAGCGGGAGGTCGGCGTCGGAGACCCAGTACTTC
TRBV28	TRBJ2-3	TRBD2	few	CASSLAGEGADTQYF	TGTGCCAGCAGTTTAGCGGGAGAAGGGGCAGATACGCAGTATTTT
TRBV20-1	TRBJ2-3	.	.	CSARWAGARTDTQYF	TGCAGTGCTAGATGGGCGGGGGCCCGGACAGATACGCAGTATTTT
TRBV7-8	TRBJ2-1	TRBD1	few	CASSLAGQGGNEQFF	TGTGCCAGCAGCTTAGCCGGACAGGGGGGCAATGAGCAGTTCTTC
TRBV6-2/TRBV6-3	TRBJ2-1	.	.	CASSNYDEQFF	TGTGCCAGCAGTAATTACGATGAGCAGTTCTTC
TRBV5-6	TRBJ2-7	.	.	CASSPGDSLYEQYF	TGTGCCAGCAGCCCTGGAGACAGTCTCTACGAGCAGTACTTC
TRBV29-1	TRBJ1-2	.	.	CSVGRGGGYTF	TGCAGCGTCGGGAGGGGAGGTGGCTACACCTTC
TRBV6-1	TRBJ1-2	.	.	CASSPEVNYGYTF	TGTGCCAGCTCGCCCGAGGTTAACTATGGCTACACCTTC
TRBV7-2	TRBJ2-5	.	few	CASSSEKTGTIRGETQYF	TGTGCCAGCAGCTCGGAGAAAACCGGGACGATCCGGGGAGAGACCCAGTACTTC
TRBV4-3	TRBJ2-5	.	few	CASSQLGLGETQYF	TGCGCCAGCAGCCAACTTGGATTAGGGGAGACCCAGTACTTC
TRBV28	TRBJ2-7	TRBD1	.	CASTAPGGEQYF	TGTGCCAGCACGGCCCCAGGGGGCGAGCAGTACTTC
TRBV11-2	TRBJ1-1	.	once	CASSPPGLMAFF	TGTGCCAGCAGCCCGCCAGGCCTGATGGCTTTCTTT
TRBV11-2	TRBJ2-5	TRBD2	.	CASSLLPGLAESQETQYF	TGTGCCAGCAGCTTGCTACCGGGACTAGCGGAATCCCAAGAGACCCAGTACTTC
TRBV21-1	TRBJ2-1	.	.	CASSNGRGTLSSYNEQFF	TGTGCCAGCAGCAACGGCAGGGGGACCTTGAGCTCCTACAATGAGCAGTTCTTC
TRBV28	TRBJ2-6	TRBD1	many	CASSSTGTGSSGANVLTF	TGTGCCAGCAGCTCAACCGGGACAGGGAGCTCTGGGGCCAACGTCCTGACTTTC
TRBV4-1	TRBJ2-1	TRBD2	.	CASSQPTSGRANNEQFF	TGCGCCAGCAGCCAGCCGACTAGCGGGAGGGCCAACAATGAGCAGTTCTTC
TRBV20-1	TRBJ2-5	TRBD2	.	CSAWTSGQETQYF	TGCAGTGCTTGGACTAGCGGGCAAGAGACCCAGTACTTC